Shown below are 11 T cell receptor beta chains from a single sample sequenced in a study of human T cells and chemical hapten exposure. TCRdb re-derived calls from the RACE reads in MiXCR, one entry per CDR3 protein. Of under 75,000 distinct CDR3 sequences listed, 11% are singletons. Time point here: patch test 3, about 24 weeks after DPC sensitization. Treatment specified: therapeutic diphenylcyclopropenone sensitization with weekly scalp DPC. The input for sequencing was whole blood, taken in connection with sensitization to the hapten diphenylcyclopropenone (DPC). The receptors shown here come from a woman aged 45 to 65 with alopecia areata. Some clones in this sample may be carry-over from other donors' samples.

This clonotype was counted at least ten times. V and J are TRBV10-3 and TRBJ1-1; the D gene is possibly TRBD1 (6 bases). The V end was cut by 2 bases, the J end by 6 bases, with 13 bases between. In germline, CDR1 is ENHRY, CDR2 SYGVKD. This CDR3 region has 14 residues. The CDR3: CAISEGQSWPEAFF. DNA for the CDR3: TGTGCCATCAGTGAGGGACAGAGCTGGCCTGAAGCTTTCTTT.

This clonotype was counted only a few times. The rearrangement joins TRBV28 to TRBJ2-7; D remains ambiguous. The CDR3 covers 12 residues. Germline CDR1 and CDR2: MDHEN and SYDVKM. The ends were cut back, 7 bases at V and 4 bases at J, with 11 bases in the middle. The CDR3 DNA follows: TGTGCCAGCACCCAGGTTCCGTACGAGCAGTACTTC. This translates into CASTQVPYEQYF.

This clonotype showed up many times. This sequence joins TRBV6-6 and TRBJ1-2; 8 bases map to TRBD1. Per germline, CDR1 MNHNY and CDR2 SVGAGI (reference sequence). The V segment lost 6 bases and the J segment 8 bases; nucleotides outside the gene matches: 11. This CDR3 comprises 14 residues. The CDR3 region has the DNA TGTGCCAGCAGCCATGGGACAGGAGCTAGCGGCTACACCTTC. Translated, it gives CASSHGTGASGYTF.

This clonotype was recorded at least ten times. The V call is TRBV7-6, the J call TRBJ1-5; 10 nucleotides align to TRBD1. V lost 5 bases to trimming and J lost 9 bases; unmatched junction nucleotides: 16. Looked up from germline, CDR1 is SGHVS and CDR2 is FNYEAQ. The CDR3 spans 17 residues. The CDR3 loop is CASSPRPGQGLGRPQHF. The DNA for the CDR3 is TGTGCCAGCAGCCCGCGACCGGGACAGGGGCTAGGCCGGCCCCAGCATTTT.

The rearrangement uses TRBV12-3 or TRBV12-4 and TRBJ2-2; 8 bases line up with TRBD2. This CDR3 region has 17 residues. V was pared by 6 bases and J by 6 bases, with 15 bases of the junction left unmatched. CDR3 nucleotides: TGTGCCAGCAGGCCCCTGATAACTAGCGGTCGTTCCGGGGAGCTGTTTTTT. It yields the protein CASRPLITSGRSGELFF.

This clonotype was detected a few times. The V call is TRBV7-9, the J call TRBJ1-6, with 7 bases lining up with TRBD1. With 4 bases clipped from V and 5 bases from J, the junction kept 11 bases outside the gene matches. The germline CDR1 and CDR2 sequences are SEHNR and FQNEAQ (reference sequence). The CDR3 has 17 residues. CDR3 nucleotides: TGTGCCAGCAGCTCTCGACAGGGACCGCGGGATAATTCACCCCTCCACTTT. Its translation is CASSSRQGPRDNSPLHF.

The V gene is TRBV10-3, the J gene TRBJ2-2; the match to TRBD2 covers 9 bases. V lost 0 bases and J lost 5; bases outside the gene matches: 7. This CDR3 is built from 17 residues. The germline V gene encodes CDR1 ENHRY and CDR2 SYGVKD. CDR3 sequence reads: CAISESDSGRQTGELFF. CDR3 DNA: TGTGCCATCAGTGAGTCGGATAGCGGGAGACAGACCGGGGAGCTGTTTTTT.

The J gene is TRBJ2-7, the V gene TRBV18, with 11 bases fitting TRBD2. The CDR3 length is 14 residues. Trimming cost V 6 bases and J 4 bases; bases outside gene matches: 5. Looked up from germline, CDR1 is KGHSH and CDR2 is LQKENI. CDR3 DNA sequence: TGTGCCAGCTCGCCTAGCGGGAGGATGTACGAGCAGTACTTC. This translates into CASSPSGRMYEQYF. Based on the CDR3 plus reference TRBV18 and TRBJ2-7, the full variable domain is NAGVMQNPRHLVRRRGQEARLRCSPMKGHSHVYWYRQLPEEGLKFMVYLQKENIIDESGMPKERFSAEFPKEGPSILRIQQVVRGDSAAYFCASSPSGRMYEQYFGPGTRLTVT.

This clonotype has more than one count but fewer than ten. The V gene is TRBV3-1, the J gene TRBJ1-1; no clear D gene. Trimming cost V 1 base and J 11 bases, with 14 bases left between them. The CDR3 is made up of 13 amino acids. Per the germline V gene, CDR1 is LGHDT and CDR2 is YNNKEL (reference sequence). As DNA, the CDR3 is TGTGCCAGCAGCCAAGGACCCCAAGGTCCGGCTTTCTTT. This translates into CASSQGPQGPAFF. The whole variable domain, remainder taken from reference TRBV3-1 and TRBJ1-1, is DTAVSQTPKYLVTQMGNDKSIKCEQNLGHDTMYWYKQDSKKFLKIMFSYNNKELIINETVPNRFSPKSPDKAHLNLHINSLELGDSAVYFCASSQGPQGPAFFGQGTRLTVV.

The V gene is TRBV6-5, the J gene TRBJ1-2, with D possibly being TRBD1 (5 bases). Per germline, CDR1 MNHEY and CDR2 SVGAGI. V lost 5 bases, J lost 9 bases, and 10 bases lay in between. The CDR3 spans 11 residues. The CDR3 bases are TGTGCCAGCAGTCAGGACACCCGCTACACCTTC. Residues: CASSQDTRYTF.

This chain connects TRBV12-3 or TRBV12-4 to TRBJ2-7; a weak D match, TRBD1 (6 bases). V was pared by 5 bases and J by 4 bases, with 12 bases between. CDR3 length: 13 residues. The CDR3 nucleotides read TGTGCCAGCAGTCAGGGACATAAGTACGAGCAGTACTTC. It yields the protein CASSQGHKYEQYF.